The clone carrying this TCR beta chain was recorded a few times. Its specificity is unknown. This sample is drawn from a study of CD8 T cells in ankylosing spondylitis. Study-wide points: Reportedly, significant enrichment of disease-linked clones occurred in matched ankylosing spondylitis synovial fluid. The authors found the disease-linked clones to be CD8+ and relatively rare in peripheral blood.

5'-RACE, quantitative and with molecular barcodes, yielded the TCR beta libraries. TCRdb re-derived calls from the 5' RACE reads in MiXCR, one entry per CDR3 protein. This sample has under 200,000 distinct CDR3 sequences, with around 13% found just once. Trimming cost V 7 bases and J 0 bases, with 13 bases left between them. There are 15 residues in the CDR3. Per germline, CDR1 MNHEY and CDR2 SMNVEV (reference sequence). The specimen sequenced was blood, either unsorted or a sorted T cell fraction (not recorded which). This chain joins TRBV27 and TRBJ2-1; D is possibly TRBD1 or TRBD2 (5 bases each). The origin of this receptor is a female donor with ankylosing spondylitis or in good health (not recorded which). The CDR3 here is CASTRGLGSYNEQFF. The CDR3 nucleotides read TGTGCCAGCACCCGGGGCCTGGGCTCCTACAATGAGCAGTTCTTC.